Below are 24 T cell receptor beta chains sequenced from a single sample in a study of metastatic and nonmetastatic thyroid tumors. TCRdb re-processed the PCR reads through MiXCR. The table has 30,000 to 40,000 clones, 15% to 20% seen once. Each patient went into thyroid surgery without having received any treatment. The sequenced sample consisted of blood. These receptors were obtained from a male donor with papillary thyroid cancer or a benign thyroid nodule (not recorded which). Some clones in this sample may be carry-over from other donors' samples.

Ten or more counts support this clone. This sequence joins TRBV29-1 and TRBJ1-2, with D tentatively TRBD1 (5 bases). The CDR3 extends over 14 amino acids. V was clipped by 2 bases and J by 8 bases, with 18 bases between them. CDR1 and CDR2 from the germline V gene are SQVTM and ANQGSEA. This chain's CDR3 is CSVESGATQMGYTF. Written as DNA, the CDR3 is TGCAGCGTTGAAAGTGGGGCTACGCAGATGGGCTACACCTTC.

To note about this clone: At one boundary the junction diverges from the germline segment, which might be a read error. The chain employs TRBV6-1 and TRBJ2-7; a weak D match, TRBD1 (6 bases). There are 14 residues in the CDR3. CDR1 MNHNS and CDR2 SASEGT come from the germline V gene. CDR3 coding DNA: TGTGTCAGCAGACCAGGGGCTAGCACCTACGATCAGTACTTC. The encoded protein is CVSRPGASTYDQYF.

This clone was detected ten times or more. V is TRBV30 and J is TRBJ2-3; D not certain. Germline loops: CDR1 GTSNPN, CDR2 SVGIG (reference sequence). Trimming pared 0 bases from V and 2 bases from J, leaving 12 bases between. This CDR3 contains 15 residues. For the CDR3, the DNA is TGTGCCTGGAGTGTAATAGGGCAGCACACAGATACGCAGTATTTT. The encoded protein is CAWSVIGQHTDTQYF.

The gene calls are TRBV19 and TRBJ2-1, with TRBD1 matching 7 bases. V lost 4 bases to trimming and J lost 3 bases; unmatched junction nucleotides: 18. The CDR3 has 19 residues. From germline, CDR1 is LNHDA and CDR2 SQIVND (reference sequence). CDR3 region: CASSTGTVWGQRDYNEQFF. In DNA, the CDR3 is TGTGCCAGTAGTACCGGGACAGTCTGGGGCCAGAGGGACTACAATGAGCAGTTCTTC.

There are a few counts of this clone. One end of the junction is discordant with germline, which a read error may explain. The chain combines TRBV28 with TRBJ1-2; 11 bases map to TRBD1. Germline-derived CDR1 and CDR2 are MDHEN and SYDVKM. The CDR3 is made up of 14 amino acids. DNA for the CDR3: TGTGCCAGCAGTTTTAGGGACAGGGGGGTTGGCTACACATTC. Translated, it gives CASSFRDRGVGYTF.

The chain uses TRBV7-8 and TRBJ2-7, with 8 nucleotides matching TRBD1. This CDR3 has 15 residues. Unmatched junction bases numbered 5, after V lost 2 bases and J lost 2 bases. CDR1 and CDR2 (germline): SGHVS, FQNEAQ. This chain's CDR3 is CASSLYTGGTYEQYF. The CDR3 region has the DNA TGTGCCAGCAGCTTATATACAGGGGGGACCTACGAGCAGTACTTC.

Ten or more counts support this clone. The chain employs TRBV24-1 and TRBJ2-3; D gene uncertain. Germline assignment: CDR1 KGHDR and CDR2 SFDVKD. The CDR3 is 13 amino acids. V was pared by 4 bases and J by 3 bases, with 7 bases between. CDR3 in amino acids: CATSDYLTDTQYF. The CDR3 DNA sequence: TGTGCCACCAGTGACTATTTGACAGATACGCAGTATTTT.

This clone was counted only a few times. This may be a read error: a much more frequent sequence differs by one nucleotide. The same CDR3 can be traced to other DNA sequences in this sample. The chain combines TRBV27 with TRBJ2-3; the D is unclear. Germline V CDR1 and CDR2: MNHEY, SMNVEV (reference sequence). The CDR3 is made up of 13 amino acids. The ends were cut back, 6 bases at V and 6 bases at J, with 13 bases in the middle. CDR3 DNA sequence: TGTGCCAGCAGACCGACTCGAGCTGATACGCAGTATTTT. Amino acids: CASRPTRADTQYF.

The CDR3 DNA is TGTGCCAGCAGCTCGGGACAGGGGGTCAATGAGCAGTTCTTC. Amino acids: CASSSGQGVNEQFF. The chain carries TRBV13 and TRBJ2-1, with TRBD1 matching 11 bases. This CDR3 has 14 amino acids. CDR1 and CDR2 (germline): PRHDT, FYEKMQ (reference sequence). V gave up 4 bases and J gave up 6 bases; unmatched junction bases: 2.

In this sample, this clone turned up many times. The CDR3 sequence is CASTVRGQQETQYF. The CDR3 nucleotides are TGTGCCAGCACGGTCCGCGGTCAACAAGAGACCCAGTACTTC. This rearrangement joins TRBV7-2 to TRBJ2-5; unclear D gene. The CDR3 extends over 14 amino acids. V dropped 7 bases and J dropped 2 bases, with 14 bases sitting between them. In germline, CDR1 is SGHTA, CDR2 FQGNSA.

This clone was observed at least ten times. The CDR3 protein is CSASSGSSAYEQYF. In nucleotides, the CDR3 is TGCAGTGCTTCTAGCGGGAGTTCGGCCTACGAGCAGTACTTC. This chain joins TRBV20-1 and TRBJ2-7; 10 bases line up with TRBD2. Germline assignment: CDR1 DFQATT and CDR2 SNEGSKA (reference sequence). V lost 5 bases, J lost 2 bases, and 6 bases stayed unmatched. This CDR3 has 14 residues.

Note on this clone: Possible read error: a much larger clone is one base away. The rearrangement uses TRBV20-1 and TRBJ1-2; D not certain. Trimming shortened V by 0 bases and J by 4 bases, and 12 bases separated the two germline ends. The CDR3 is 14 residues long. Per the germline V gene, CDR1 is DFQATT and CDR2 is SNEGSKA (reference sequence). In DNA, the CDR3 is TGCAGTGCTAGAGATGGAAGGTCCCTCTATGGCTACACCTTC. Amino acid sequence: CSARDGRSLYGYTF.

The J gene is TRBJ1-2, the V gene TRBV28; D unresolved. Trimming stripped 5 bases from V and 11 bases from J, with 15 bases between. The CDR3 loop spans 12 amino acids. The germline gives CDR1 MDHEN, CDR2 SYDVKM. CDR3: CASSPIGGGYTF. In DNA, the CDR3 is TGTGCCAGCAGTCCCATAGGAGGAGGATACACCTTC.

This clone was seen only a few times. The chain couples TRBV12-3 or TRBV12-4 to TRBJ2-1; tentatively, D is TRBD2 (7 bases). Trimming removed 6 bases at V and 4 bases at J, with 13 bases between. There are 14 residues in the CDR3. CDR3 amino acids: CASRRGGVYNEQFF. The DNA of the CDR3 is TGTGCCAGCAGACGAGGGGGGGTTTACAATGAGCAGTTCTTC.

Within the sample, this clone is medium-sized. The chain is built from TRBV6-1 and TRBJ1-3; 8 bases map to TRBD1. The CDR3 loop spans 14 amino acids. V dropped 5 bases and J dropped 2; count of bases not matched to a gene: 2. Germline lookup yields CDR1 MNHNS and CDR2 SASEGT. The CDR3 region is CASSWGQAGNTIYF. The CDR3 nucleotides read TGTGCCAGCAGTTGGGGACAGGCTGGAAACACCATATATTTT.

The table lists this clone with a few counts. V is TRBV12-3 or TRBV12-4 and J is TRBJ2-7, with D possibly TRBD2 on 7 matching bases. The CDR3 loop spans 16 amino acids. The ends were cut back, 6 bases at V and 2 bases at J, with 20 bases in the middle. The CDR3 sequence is CASSPGGHWAPYEQYF. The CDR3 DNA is TGTGCCAGCAGCCCCGGGGGGCATTGGGCCCCCTACGAGCAGTACTTC.

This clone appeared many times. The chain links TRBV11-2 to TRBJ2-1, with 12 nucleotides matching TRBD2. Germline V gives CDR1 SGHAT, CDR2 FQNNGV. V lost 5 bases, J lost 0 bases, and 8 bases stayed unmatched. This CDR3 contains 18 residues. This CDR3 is CASSPGTSGWGSYNEQFF. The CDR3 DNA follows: TGTGCCAGCAGCCCCGGGACTAGCGGGTGGGGCTCCTACAATGAGCAGTTCTTC.

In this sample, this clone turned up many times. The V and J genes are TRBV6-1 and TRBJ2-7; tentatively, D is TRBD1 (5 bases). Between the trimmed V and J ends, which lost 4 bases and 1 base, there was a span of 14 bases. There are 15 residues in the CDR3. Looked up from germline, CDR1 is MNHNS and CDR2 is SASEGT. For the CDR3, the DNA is TGTGCCAGCAGTGTTTCTCAGGGTGGGTCCTACGAGCAGTACTTC. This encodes CASSVSQGGSYEQYF.

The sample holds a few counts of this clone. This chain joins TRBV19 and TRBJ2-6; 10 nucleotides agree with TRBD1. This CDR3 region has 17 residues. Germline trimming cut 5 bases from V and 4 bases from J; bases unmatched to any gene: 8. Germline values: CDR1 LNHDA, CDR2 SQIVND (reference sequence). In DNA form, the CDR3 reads TGTGCCAGTAGTTCCGGGACAGGGGCGGGAGGGGCCAACGTCCTGACTTTC. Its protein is CASSSGTGAGGANVLTF.

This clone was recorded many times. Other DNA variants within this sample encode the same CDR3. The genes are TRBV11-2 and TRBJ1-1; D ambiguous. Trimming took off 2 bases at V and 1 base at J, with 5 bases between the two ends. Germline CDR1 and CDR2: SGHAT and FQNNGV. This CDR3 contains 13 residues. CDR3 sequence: CASSLKRNTEAFF. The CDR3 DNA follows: TGTGCCAGCAGCTTAAAGCGGAACACTGAAGCTTTCTTT.

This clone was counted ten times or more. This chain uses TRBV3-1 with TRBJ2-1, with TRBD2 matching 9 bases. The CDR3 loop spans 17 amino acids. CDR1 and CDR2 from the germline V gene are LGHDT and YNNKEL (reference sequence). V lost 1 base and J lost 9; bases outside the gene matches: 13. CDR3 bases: TGTGCCAGCAGCCAAGTGCGTAGCGGGGGAGCCCGCGGTGAGCAGTTCTTC. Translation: CASSQVRSGGARGEQFF.

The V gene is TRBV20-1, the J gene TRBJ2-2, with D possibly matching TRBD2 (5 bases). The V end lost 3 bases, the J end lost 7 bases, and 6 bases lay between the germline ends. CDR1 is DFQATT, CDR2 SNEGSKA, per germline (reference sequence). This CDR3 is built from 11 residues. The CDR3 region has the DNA TGCAGTGCTAGCCGGGGCGGGGAGCTGTTTTTT. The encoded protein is CSASRGGELFF.

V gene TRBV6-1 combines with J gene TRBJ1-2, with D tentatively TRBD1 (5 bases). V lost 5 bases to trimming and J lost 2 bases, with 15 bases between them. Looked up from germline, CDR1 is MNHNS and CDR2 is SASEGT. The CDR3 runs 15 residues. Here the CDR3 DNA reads TGTGCCAGCAGTCTAAGCGTCTCAGGGAACTATGGCTACACCTTC. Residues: CASSLSVSGNYGYTF.

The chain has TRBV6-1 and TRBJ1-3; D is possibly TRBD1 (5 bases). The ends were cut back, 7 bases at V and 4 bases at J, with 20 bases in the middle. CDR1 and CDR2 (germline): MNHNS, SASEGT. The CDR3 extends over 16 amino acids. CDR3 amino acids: CASTSVRTGGGNTIYF. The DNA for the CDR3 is TGTGCCAGCACCTCGGTTAGGACGGGGGGAGGAAACACCATATATTTT.